This entry lists 4 T cell receptor beta chains sequenced from one sample in a study of shared clonotypes between healthy human individuals. Clones were sequenced by immunoSEQ multiplex PCR, and TCRdb holds only the in-frame ones, with some missing. This sample yields 2,500,000 or so clones, of which 80% to 95% are seen a single time; about 0.38% belongs to the top ten. The sequenced sample consisted of naive CD4+ T cells from PBMCs. This sample's subset: CD45RA+ positively selected. The source of these receptors is a young man in good health. Some clones in this sample may be carry-over from other donors' samples.

The CDR3 DNA sequence: TGTGCCAGCAGCCGCCTTAGCGTGCAGCCCCAGCATTTT. This translates into CASSRLSVQPQHF. This chain joins TRBV28 and TRBJ1-5; D is undetermined. V lost 6 bases, J lost 7 bases, and 13 bases lay in between. The CDR3 is made up of 13 amino acids. Germline loops: CDR1 MDHEN, CDR2 SYDVKM.

The J gene is TRBJ2-1, the V gene TRBV7-9; no definite D call. Trimming stripped 2 bases from V and 0 bases from J, with 11 bases between. The CDR3 is 16 residues long. CDR1 is SEHNR and CDR2 is FQNEAQ in the germline V gene (reference sequence). CDR3 nucleotide sequence: TGTGCCAGCAGCTTACGGGCCGCAAGCTCCTACAATGAGCAGTTCTTC. It translates to CASSLRAASSYNEQFF. The whole variable domain, remainder taken from reference TRBV7-9 and TRBJ2-1, is DTGVSQNPRHKITKRGQNVTFRCDPISEHNRLYWYRQTLGQGPEFLTYFQNEAQLEKSRLLSDRFSAERPKGSFSTLEIQRTEQGDSAMYLCASSLRAASSYNEQFFGPGTRLTVL.

The rearrangement links TRBV15 to TRBJ2-1, with 7 bases fitting TRBD1. V was clipped by 0 bases and J by 8 bases; unmatched bases: 25. CDR3 length: 21 residues. The germline gives CDR1 LNHNV, CDR2 YYDKDF (reference sequence). The CDR3 is CATSRDTERTGSFRPSDEQFF. In nucleotides, the CDR3 is TGTGCCACCAGCAGAGATACGGAAAGGACAGGCTCCTTCAGGCCCTCGGATGAGCAGTTCTTC.

V is TRBV6-1 and J is TRBJ1-2; D is ambiguous. There are 13 residues in the CDR3. V was trimmed by 4 bases and J by 4 bases, leaving 10 bases between them. In germline, CDR1 is MNHNS, CDR2 SASEGT. CDR3 coding DNA: TGTGCCAGCAGTGTAGGGATTACCTATGGCTACACCTTC. Translation: CASSVGITYGYTF.